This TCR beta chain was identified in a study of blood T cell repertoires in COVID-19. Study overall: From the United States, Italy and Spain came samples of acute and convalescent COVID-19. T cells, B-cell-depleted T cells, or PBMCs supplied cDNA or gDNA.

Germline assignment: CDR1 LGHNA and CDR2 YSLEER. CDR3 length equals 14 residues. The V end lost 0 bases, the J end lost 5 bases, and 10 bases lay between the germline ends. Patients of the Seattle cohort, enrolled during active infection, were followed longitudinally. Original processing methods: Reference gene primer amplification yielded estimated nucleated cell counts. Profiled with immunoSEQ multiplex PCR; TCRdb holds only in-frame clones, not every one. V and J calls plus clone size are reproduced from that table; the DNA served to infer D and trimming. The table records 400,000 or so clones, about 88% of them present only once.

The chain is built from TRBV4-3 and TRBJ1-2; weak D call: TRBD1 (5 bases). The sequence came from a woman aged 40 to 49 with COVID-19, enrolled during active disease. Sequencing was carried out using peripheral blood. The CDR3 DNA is TGCGCCAGCAGCCAAGATAGGGGAGGGTATGGCTACACCTTC. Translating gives CASSQDRGGYGYTF.